This TCR beta chain is drawn from a study of Ad26.COV2.S vaccination and SARS-CoV-2 variants. Study in general: A participant enrolled in the COV1001 Ad26.COV2.S trial arm provided the sample. Study observations and caveats: TCR breadth and depth estimates may have understated total T cell responses.

CDR3 size: 15 residues. With 0 bases clipped from V and 4 bases from J, the junction kept 2 bases outside the gene matches. Germline loops: CDR1 MNHNY, CDR2 SVGAGI (reference sequence). The treatment here: 15 to 20 received Ad26.COV2.S at low or high dose, single or two shots; roughly five received placebo; per-sample allocation not given. Collection of the samples took place on day 63 after the first injection of vaccine or placebo. Adults aged 18-55 years in Boston included the donor. This clone was counted a few times. Antigen: not known. Data came from immunoSEQ multiplex PCR; TCRdb stores just in-frame clones and leaves some out. The table has 380,000 or so clones, about 83% seen once.

The V and J genes are TRBV6-6 and TRBJ2-7, with TRBD1 identical over 11 bases. Sequences were derived from peripheral blood, sampled in a trial of Ad26.COV2.S vaccine versus placebo. The receptor was derived from a person between 18 and 65 years old who received the Ad26.COV2.S COVID-19 vaccine or a placebo. CDR3 in amino acids: CASSYSGQGGYEQYF. The CDR3 bases are TGTGCCAGCAGTTACTCGGGACAGGGGGGGTACGAGCAGTACTTC.